This T cell receptor beta chain was observed in a study of OX40 agonist ivuxolimab in advanced cancers. Looking at the study overall: Under the entry rules, prior anti-PD-1, anti-PD-L1 or anti-CTLA-4 therapy was allowed, and roughly 39% had some.

The data were produced by immunoSEQ multiplex PCR, yet TCRdb's version contains in-frame clones alone and is incomplete. The sample shows about 58,000 clones, roughly 80% of them seen only once. V lost 2 bases and J lost 0, with 14 bases in between. The CDR3 runs to 16 residues. CDR1 is SGHKS and CDR2 is YYEKEE in the germline V gene (reference sequence). The sequenced sample was CD4+ or CD8+ T cells sorted from blood, obtained in a trial of the OX40 agonist ivuxolimab. This chain uses TRBV5-5 with TRBJ2-5, with a weak D call TRBD1 (5 bases). This clonotype originated in an adult with an advanced solid tumor such as melanoma, head and neck, liver or kidney cancer. CDR3 in amino acids: CASSLETDPYQETQYF. In DNA, the CDR3 is TGTGCCAGCAGCTTAGAGACAGATCCCTACCAAGAGACCCAGTACTTC.